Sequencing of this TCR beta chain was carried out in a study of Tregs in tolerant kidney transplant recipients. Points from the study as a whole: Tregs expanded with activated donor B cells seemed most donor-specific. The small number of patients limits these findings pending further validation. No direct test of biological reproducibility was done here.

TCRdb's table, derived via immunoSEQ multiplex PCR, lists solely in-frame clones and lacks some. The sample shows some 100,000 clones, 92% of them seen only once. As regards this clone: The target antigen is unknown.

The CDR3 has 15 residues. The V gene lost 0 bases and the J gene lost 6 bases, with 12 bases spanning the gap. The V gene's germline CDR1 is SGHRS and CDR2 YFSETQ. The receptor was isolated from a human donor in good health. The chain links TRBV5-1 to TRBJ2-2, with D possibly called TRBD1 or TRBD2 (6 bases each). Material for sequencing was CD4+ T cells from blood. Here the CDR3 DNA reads TGCGCCAGCAGCTTGGATGGGGGGCGTCCCGGGGAGCTGTTTTTT. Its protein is CASSLDGGRPGELFF.